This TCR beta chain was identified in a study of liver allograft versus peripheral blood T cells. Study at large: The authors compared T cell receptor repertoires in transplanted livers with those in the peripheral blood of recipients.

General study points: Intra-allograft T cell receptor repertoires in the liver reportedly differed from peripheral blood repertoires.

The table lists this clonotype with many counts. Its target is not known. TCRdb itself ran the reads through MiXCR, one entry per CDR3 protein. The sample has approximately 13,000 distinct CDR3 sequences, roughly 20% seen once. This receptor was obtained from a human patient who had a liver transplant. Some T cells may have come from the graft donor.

The CDR3 bases are TGTGCCAGCAGTTCCAATGAAATGCTCGAGCAGTACTTC. Its translation is CASSSNEMLEQYF. V is TRBV6-5 and J is TRBJ2-7; D remains ambiguous. Germline CDR1 reads MNHEY; CDR2 reads SVGAGI. The V end lost 4 bases, the J end lost 6 bases, and 13 bases lay between the germline ends. CDR3 size: 13 residues.